This T cell receptor beta chain was captured by sequencing in a study of blood T cell repertoires in COVID-19. Looking at the study overall: COVID-19 samples, acute and convalescent, were from the United States, Italy and Spain. T cells, B-cell-depleted T cells, or PBMCs provided the cDNA or gDNA that served as material.

The CDR3 has 16 amino acids. The germline V gene has CDR1 SGHVS and CDR2 FQNEAQ. With V trimmed by 5 bases and J by 0 bases, 5 bases remained unmatched. Authors' processing steps: Amplification with reference gene primers provided the estimates of nucleated cell counts. The data were produced by immunoSEQ multiplex PCR, yet TCRdb's version contains in-frame clones alone and is incomplete. D and trimming come from the DNA, and the V and J calls and clone size come from that table. Here the sample spans tens of thousands of clones, 88% being singletons. This receptor was identified in a man aged 55 to 70 with active COVID-19. V usage is TRBV7-8 and J usage is TRBJ1-5; 9 nucleotides match TRBD1. The source material was peripheral blood. CDR3 in DNA: TGTGCCAGCAGCCGCCGGGGACAGGGTAGCAATCAGCCCCAGCATTTT. As protein: CASSRRGQGSNQPQHF. The full variable domain, in which reference TRBV7-8 and TRBJ1-5 provide the parts outside the CDR3, is GAGVSQSPRYKVAKRGQDVALRCDPISGHVSLFWYQQALGQGPEFLTYFQNEAQLDKSGLPSDRFFAERPEGSVSTLKIQRTQQEDSAVYLCASSRRGQGSNQPQHFGDGTRLSIL.